This T cell receptor beta chain was sequenced during a study of response to subunit inactivated influenza vaccine (dated by TCRdb to about 2018). With regard to the full study: To follow how T cells responded to a trivalent subunit inactivated influenza vaccine, the researchers relied on deep quantitative profiling of the T cell receptor repertoire.

Study-wide findings and limitations: According to the authors, only a limited number of new T cells may be recruited by each seasonal influenza vaccination.

This clonotype was recorded a few times. The antigen it recognizes is unknown. No base-level quality is on record; no much larger clone is a single base apart. Library preparation employed RT-PCR. TCRdb lists the instrument as Illumina HiSeq 2500. Using fastp at Q25 and MiXCR, TCRdb reprocessed the public reads and kept productive beta chains. Records with the same CDR3 protein are collapsed into one entry carrying the most frequent genes and DNA. In all, the sample holds 550,000 to 650,000 distinct CDR3 sequences, and about an eighth of those were seen once. The ten largest clones take up roughly a tenth of the sample. Its CDR3 holds 18 amino acids, cysteine through phenylalanine. Only the CDR3 DNA is retained, 54 bases long and in frame from the first base. Clipping removes 5 bases from V and 8 bases from J, with 21 as the unmatched junction base count. CDR1 SGHAT and CDR2 FQDESV were looked up in the germline V gene (reference sequence).

Recombination joined TRBV11-1 with TRBJ2-1; a stretch of 7 junction bases matches TRBD1. The TCR originated in a man aged 50 to 60 who received an inactivated influenza vaccine. Donor details come from another sample of the same person, matched by shared clones. The sample consisted of PBMCs from blood, taken on the day of vaccination. The CDR3 corresponds to CASSRLRFDREYEDEQFF. The DNA reads TGTGCCAGCAGCCGTCTCCGGTTTGACAGGGAATATGAAGATGAGCAGTTCTTC.